This T cell receptor (beta chain) was documented in a study of CD8 T cells in Susac syndrome (dated by TCRdb to between 2018 and 2021). Study-level background: The study used repertoire sequencing to test whether antigen drove CD8+ T cell activation and differentiation in Susac syndrome. What the research found in general, with its limitations: The TCR sequencing and HLA analysis was acknowledged to have included a relatively small number of individuals.

Points on this clonotype: Its antigen specificity is not known. Nothing much larger sits one base from this clone, and base qualities are not available.

The CDR1 and CDR2 encoded by the germline V gene are SQVTM and ANQGSEA. The CDR3 goes from the cysteine to the phenylalanine over 12 residues. Only the CDR3 region is kept as DNA, spanning 36 bases read in frame from base 1. V is cut by 5 bases and J by 1 base, and the space between the germline ends is 9 bases. Peripheral blood CD8+ and CD4+ T cells from healthy donors, Susac syndrome patients and multiple sclerosis patients were profiled by high-throughput TCR beta sequencing. Healthy donors were age- and sex-matched controls. Bulk CD8+ and CD4+ T cells were purified magnetically by negative isolation, whereas CD8+ TEMRA cells were enriched by FACS. Blood was collected in EDTA tubes and processed within 24 hours, with PBMCs isolated through density gradient centrifugation. PBMCs intended for TCR sequencing were cryopreserved in liquid nitrogen and thawed later in a water bath at 37 degrees C. A purity of at least 90% was achieved for sorted or isolated CD4+, CD8+ and CD8+ TEMRA cells.

RNA was extracted using the RNeasy kit, and roughly 0.45 to 1 ug of the RNA was reverse transcribed with random hexamers. The immunoSEQ multiplex PCR assay, covering 54 Vbeta and 13 Jbeta segments, was used to amplify TCR beta CDR3 regions. PCR amplification bias was corrected by using a synthetic template baseline for primer optimization and computational correction. Per the authors' processing: Only productive sequences were kept, with reads annotated to V, D and J genes according to IMGT and analyzed in immunoSEQ Analyzer. To calculate clonality, Shannon entropy was normalized by log2 of the number of productive unique sequences and then subtracted from one. For each patient and control, public and private clones were evaluated among the 100 most prevalent clones. Clones were defined as Susac-specific if absent from the healthy and MS cohorts, from around 1,100 published viral clones and from other ImmuneACCESS disease sequences. TCRdb's own reprocessing of the public reads used fastp at Q25 and MiXCR and kept productive beta chains. Identical CDR3 protein sequences are pooled into one entry, listed with their most common genes and DNA. These V and J calls originate from TCRdb's pipeline instead of the authors' own analysis. This sample holds about 120,000 distinct CDR3 sequences; 94% were observed only once. The biggest ten clones account for about 0.098% of the sample.

Recombination linked TRBV29-1 to TRBJ2-7; a confident D gene designation cannot be given. This receptor was taken from a human donor in good health. The specimen sequenced was CD4+ T cells from PBMCs. The nucleotide sequence reads TGCAGCGTTCGGGCTTTTTCCTACGAGCAGTACTTC. Its protein is CSVRAFSYEQYF.